Listed below are T cell receptor beta chains from one sample, sequenced in a study of cytomegalovirus exposure and HLA in healthy donors. Using immunoSEQ multiplex PCR, the repertoire was profiled, and TCRdb retains in-frame clones only, with some absent. The table shows about 210,000 clones, with 70% to 80% occurring only once. Sequencing used PBMCs. Receptor source: a male donor in good health and CMV-seropositive. Both conserved end residues are part of each CDR3. Each record gives: D gene, V gene, J gene, CDR3 protein. The D gene is left open where the match is weak.

NA,TRBV27,TRBJ2-2,CASSLTGFPGELFF
NA,TRBV25-1,TRBJ2-5,CASSDFGTRTQETQYF
NA,TRBV15,TRBJ1-2,CATSREYTQGLIYGYTF
TRBD2,TRBV7-2,TRBJ2-7,CASSLMSGGFDEQYF
NA,TRBV11-1,TRBJ2-3,CASSFSAKGGDTQYF
NA,TRBV7-3,TRBJ1-2,CASSPRESNYGYTF
NA,TRBV7-2,TRBJ1-6,CASRGGPINSPLHF
TRBD2,TRBV6-5,TRBJ2-2,CASSYSGGGTGELFF
TRBD2,TRBV4-1,TRBJ2-7,CASSRLAGLYEQYF
NA,TRBV5-1,TRBJ1-3,CASSLRTGSGNTIYF
NA,TRBV9,TRBJ2-1,CASSVRDSWRSNEQFF
TRBD1,TRBV6-5,TRBJ1-5,CASSRGDRGNQPQHF
TRBD2,TRBV5-8,TRBJ2-2,CASSFSSGSHTGELFF
TRBD2,TRBV4-2,TRBJ2-5,CASSPVSASGLAGEETQYF
TRBD1,TRBV29-1,TRBJ1-2,CSVAQGLGYTF
TRBD2,TRBV29-1,TRBJ2-5,CSVDLAGVGETQYF
NA,TRBV5-1,TRBJ1-1,CASSLGGRDTEAFF
TRBD1,TRBV14,TRBJ2-1,CASSLDRGWSEQFF
NA,TRBV19,TRBJ2-3,CASSLGGTDTQYF
NA,TRBV7-6,TRBJ2-1,CASSLILVSYNEQFF
TRBD2,TRBV18,TRBJ2-1,CASSPVRAGGQGEQFF
NA,TRBV4-1,TRBJ1-1,CASSHIPGQMNTEAFF
TRBD2,TRBV9,TRBJ2-7,CASSVLASGGGYEQYF
NA,TRBV28,TRBJ1-1,CASIERRSGFEAFF
TRBD1,TRBV7-2,TRBJ2-7,CASSLRQDRGKYF
NA,TRBV6-6,NA,CASRLSGFSYEQYF
NA,TRBV4-3,TRBJ1-3,CASSQDPGPNSGNTIYF
NA,TRBV7-2,TRBJ1-5,CASSLARLEQPQHF
NA,TRBV14,TRBJ1-4,CASSPTLGGRKLFF
NA,TRBV5-4,TRBJ1-2,CASSLEGNYGYTF
NA,TRBV2,TRBJ1-5,CASSERENGQPQHF
NA,TRBV15,TRBJ2-3,CATSRELAADTQYF
TRBD2,TRBV19,TRBJ2-6,CASRRLAGGTGANVLTF
NA,TRBV5-5,TRBJ1-5,CASSLGDINQPQHF
NA,TRBV28,TRBJ1-1,CASSLGARNTEAFF
NA,TRBV2,TRBJ2-3,CASVGQGSTDTQYF
NA,TRBV28,TRBJ1-5,CASSRGPSSHQPQHF
TRBD2,TRBV7-6,TRBJ2-1,CASSWSSGGREQFF
TRBD2,TRBV28,TRBJ2-1,CASSLRTSGSIYNEQFF
NA,TRBV7-2,TRBJ2-7,CASSLVGTEGYEQYF
TRBD1,TRBV18,TRBJ1-4,CASSPPEDRTKLFF
TRBD2,TRBV7-2,TRBJ2-5,CASTLLAGGQETQYF
NA,TRBV9,TRBJ2-7,CASSVTGELGEQYF
NA,TRBV21-1,TRBJ2-7,CASNGSSEPHEQYF
NA,TRBV21-1,TRBJ2-5,CASSKEHGGRQETQYF
NA,TRBV6-6,TRBJ1-1,CASVNLNTEAFF
NA,TRBV4-1,TRBJ2-7,CASSQERRYEYEQYF
TRBD1,TRBV6-4,TRBJ2-7,CASSQPGGTGGSREQYF
TRBD2,TRBV6-1,TRBJ2-5,CASSDVGGRAEEQYF
TRBD2,TRBV7-7,TRBJ2-5,CASSYGTSWETQYF
NA,TRBV6-1,TRBJ1-1,CASREAVTVNTEAFF